Below, one TCR beta chain is given with its context. There is no known antigen for this receptor. The germline V gene supplies CDR1 SGHTA and CDR2 FQGNSA. The CDR3 runs 14 amino acids, cysteine and phenylalanine included. The coding DNA is unavailable. Library preparation used 5' RACE. Each TCR library was prepared from about 4,000 ng of total RNA. For each sample, cDNA was synthesized in eight separate reactions using SMARTScribe reverse transcriptase. During cDNA synthesis, template switching was used to introduce unique molecular identifiers that contained a 6-nucleotide sample barcode. TCRalpha and TCRbeta cDNA was amplified by two nested PCRs of 16 and 9 cycles, with bead purification after each PCR. Before amplification, the cDNA was treated with uracil DNA-glycosylase and purified using the QIAquick PCR purification kit. In the second PCR, Illumina TruSeq-compatible adapters and sample-specific barcodes were added. TapeStation and Qubit were used to check library quality and concentration, and 5 to 6 ng of each library went into the pool. Sequencing of pooled libraries was carried out on an Illumina HiSeq2500 single-index Rapid Run using 2 x 100 bp reads and custom sequencing primers. Per the source publication's procedure: PCR and sequencing errors were corrected by UMI-based consensus assembly using MiGEC version 1.2.6. MiXCR version 2.1.1 handled V(D)J alignment, clonotype assembly and CDR3 extraction. Normalisation of gene usage, clonotype sharing and MAIT/NKT TCR abundance was achieved by analysing the top 1000, 10 000 and 20 000 clonotypes per sample. Diversity was computed as the inverse Simpson index with the vegan R package after downsampling to 27 000 UMIs. Statistical testing used paired Mann-Whitney U tests on the discordant twin pairs and applied Benjamini-Hochberg correction for multiple testing. After TCRdb reprocessed the reads, each CDR3 protein sequence was kept as one row, without DNA. These V and J calls are TCRdb output, not the study's own analysis. The sample table gives roughly 150,000 distinct CDR3 sequences. The ten biggest clones cover around 1.3% of the sample.

The data were taken from a study of monozygotic twins with inflammatory bowel disease (dated by TCRdb to about 2019). Looking at the study overall: In total, 28 monozygotic twin pairs made up the full study: 19 Danish pairs, all IBD-discordant, plus nine German pairs, of which four were IBD-concordant and five were IBD-discordant. Each individual had, on average, about 151 000 unique TCRalpha sequences and 181 000 unique TCRbeta sequences available for analysis. The search for disease-associated traits relied mainly on comparing, within discordant pairs, IBD patients with their genetically identical healthy co-twins. What the work shows at the level of the full study, not this receptor alone: Different T cell subtypes could not be distinguished in the analysis. IBD patients had lower TCRbeta repertoire diversity, measured by the inverse Simpson index, than their healthy co-twins. Differing immunosuppressive treatments among patients may have added background noise and inter-individual variability to the repertoires. Repertoire similarity did not differ between concordant and discordant twins, which could be due to limited statistical power. Compared with healthy twins, IBD patients shared fewer clonotypes with other individuals, and the difference was most pronounced in patients with signs of disease activity. No single strong signal or clonotype linked to IBD turned up in the results, so the idea that one exists was not supported.

A 2.5 ml peripheral blood sample was drawn into PAXgene tubes per donor and stored at -80°C. Without T cell sorting, total RNA was isolated from whole blood using the PAXgene blood miRNA kit on an automated QIAcube. Peripheral blood from monozygotic twin pairs who were concordant or discordant for inflammatory bowel disease underwent deep TCRalpha and TCRbeta repertoire profiling using unique molecular barcoding. Smoking habits were recorded for all twin pairs, and each individual was classified as a current, former or never smoker. The sequence came from a human donor with ulcerative colitis or Crohn's disease, or a healthy co-twin of an affected twin (not recorded which). The specimen sequenced was blood. Here the chain combines TRBV7-2 and TRBJ1-2; TCRdb reports TRBD1, a call that lacks DNA to check it against. This receptor has the CDR3 CASTKGQGSYGYTF.